These 25 T cell receptor beta chains were sequenced from one sample in a study of T-cell memory formation after mild COVID-19. TCRdb reprocessed the 5' RACE reads via MiXCR and lists one record per CDR3 protein. The sample comprises approximately 350,000 distinct CDR3 sequences, approximately 29% of which are singletons, and around an eighth rests with the top ten. Sequencing input: PBMCs or a T cell subset sorted from them (not recorded which). These receptors were collected from an adult woman who had mild COVID-19 (a few samples of this study predate the infection). Cell type and time point are not known.

This clonotype has a count of ten or more. The chain links TRBV7-2 to TRBJ2-1, with 9 bases lining up with TRBD2. Per germline, CDR1 SGHTA and CDR2 FQGNSA. This CDR3 comprises 15 residues. The trim removed 6 bases at V and 2 bases at J, leaving 5 bases unmatched. In DNA form, the CDR3 reads TGTGCCAGCAGTCCAGCGGGAGGTGCCTACAATGAGCAGTTCTTC. Amino acid sequence: CASSPAGGAYNEQFF. The whole variable domain, filled in from reference TRBV7-2 and TRBJ2-1, reads GAGVSQSPSNKVTEKGKDVELRCDPISGHTALYWYRQSLGQGLEFLIYFQGNSAPDKSGLPSDRFSAERTGGSVSTLTIQRTQQEDSAVYLCASSPAGGAYNEQFFGPGTRLTVL.

The chain carries TRBV12-3 or TRBV12-4 and TRBJ1-3; D not certain. This CDR3 spans 18 amino acids. The ends were cut back, 6 bases at V and 0 bases at J, with 21 bases in the middle. CDR3 sequence: CASSSSGRRTFSGNTIYF. CDR3 coding DNA: TGTGCCAGCAGCTCCTCCGGGAGGCGCACCTTCTCTGGAAACACCATATATTTT.

This clonotype was seen a few times. As DNA, the CDR3 is TGCGCCAGCAGGGACAGGGGAGGCGGAAACACCATATATTTT. This translates into CASRDRGGGNTIYF. The chain couples TRBV5-1 to TRBJ1-3; 9 positions agree with TRBD1. Trimming cost V 5 bases and J 4 bases; bases outside gene matches: 4. The CDR3 loop spans 14 amino acids. Germline CDR1 is SGHRS and CDR2 is YFSETQ. Drawing the rest from reference TRBV5-1 and TRBJ1-3, the complete variable domain is KAGVTQTPRYLIKTRGQQVTLSCSPISGHRSVSWYQQTPGQGLQFLFEYFSETQRNKGNFPGRFSGRQFSNSRSEMNVSTLELGDSALYLCASRDRGGGNTIYFGEGSWLTVV.

This chain uses TRBV7-9 with TRBJ2-1; D gene ambiguous. Germline V CDR1 and CDR2: SEHNR, FQNEAQ (reference sequence). V was pared by 1 base and J by 7 bases, with 8 bases between. This CDR3 region has 13 residues. CDR3 sequence reads: CASSLGHRNEQFF. The CDR3 coding sequence is TGTGCCAGCAGCTTAGGCCACAGAAATGAGCAGTTCTTC. The variable domain in full, completed from reference TRBV7-9 and TRBJ2-1, reads DTGVSQNPRHKITKRGQNVTFRCDPISEHNRLYWYRQTLGQGPEFLTYFQNEAQLEKSRLLSDRFSAERPKGSFSTLEIQRTEQGDSAMYLCASSLGHRNEQFFGPGTRLTVL.

The chain combines TRBV12-3 or TRBV12-4 with TRBJ2-3; the D is unclear. V lost 1 base, J lost 0 bases, and 14 bases lay in between. The CDR3 runs 17 residues. CDR3 bases: TGTGCCAGCAGTTTAGAGGTGGAAAGAGCTAGCACAGATACGCAGTATTTT. It translates to CASSLEVERASTDTQYF.

In DNA form, the CDR3 reads TGTGCCAGCAGCCTACTCTCGGGACAGAAGATAGAAGCTTTCTTT. Translated, it gives CASSLLSGQKIEAFF. The gene calls are TRBV7-9 and TRBJ1-1; TRBD1 aligns across 7 bases. This CDR3 region has 15 residues. With 5 bases clipped from V and 8 bases from J, the junction kept 14 bases outside the gene matches. Germline CDR1 SEHNR, CDR2 FQNEAQ (reference sequence).

This clonotype was counted only a few times. V and J are TRBV29-1 and TRBJ2-5; D is possibly TRBD1 or TRBD2 (5 bases each). This CDR3 spans 14 amino acids. Germline CDR1 reads SQVTM; CDR2 reads ANQGSEA. The V end was cut by 2 bases, the J end by 9 bases, with 19 bases between. The DNA for the CDR3 is TGCAGCGTTGAACCGAGTACGGGGCGAAACGCCCAGTACTTC. As protein: CSVEPSTGRNAQYF.

This chain uses TRBV24-1 with TRBJ1-3, with D possibly being TRBD1 (5 bases). This CDR3 is 16 amino acids long. Trimming cost V 4 bases and J 3 bases, with 15 bases left between them. Germline-derived CDR1 and CDR2 are KGHDR and SFDVKD. The CDR3 reads CATSEKTGLFGNTIYF. The CDR3 DNA sequence: TGTGCCACCAGTGAGAAGACGGGACTTTTTGGAAACACCATATATTTT.

This clonotype counts as medium-sized. V is TRBV7-9 and J is TRBJ2-3; TRBD2 agrees at 9 bases. The germline V gene encodes CDR1 SEHNR and CDR2 FQNEAQ (reference sequence). J lost 3 bases, V lost 3 bases, and 10 bases had no gene match. CDR3 length: 17 residues. CDR3 sequence reads: CASSLGSSGSRTDTQYF. Written as DNA, the CDR3 is TGTGCCAGCAGCTTGGGGAGTAGCGGGAGTAGGACAGATACGCAGTATTTT.

This clonotype was counted only a few times. The chain recombines TRBV12-3 or TRBV12-4 with TRBJ2-3, with 7 positions matching TRBD2. V lost 2 bases to trimming and J lost 1 base; unmatched junction nucleotides: 3. This CDR3 has 15 amino acids. CDR3 residues: CASSLRGVRTDTQYF. CDR3 nucleotide sequence: TGTGCCAGCAGTTTACGGGGGGTCCGCACAGATACGCAGTATTTT.

This clonotype has only a few counts. The rearrangement joins TRBV13 to TRBJ2-3, with 10 bases matching TRBD2. V lost 1 base to trimming and J lost 0 bases; unmatched junction nucleotides: 1. The CDR3 spans 16 residues. From germline, CDR1 is PRHDT and CDR2 FYEKMQ (reference sequence). The CDR3 loop reads CASSLVLAGSTDTQYF. The CDR3 region has the DNA TGTGCCAGCAGCTTAGTACTAGCGGGGAGCACAGATACGCAGTATTTT.

The chain is built from TRBV11-2 and TRBJ1-1; D is perhaps TRBD1 (5 bases). The germline gives CDR1 SGHAT, CDR2 FQNNGV. Trimming took 4 bases from V and 3 from J, leaving 18 bases between them. This CDR3 has 16 residues. The CDR3 spells CASSSFQGVPDTEAFF. CDR3 DNA sequence: TGTGCCAGCAGCTCGTTCCAGGGAGTCCCCGACACTGAAGCTTTCTTT.

The chain recombines TRBV2 with TRBJ2-7, with D possibly called TRBD1 or TRBD2 (5 bases each). The CDR3 loop spans 15 amino acids. V shed 8 bases and J shed 2 bases, with 19 bases lying between them. CDR1 and CDR2 (germline): SNHLY, FYNNEI. The CDR3 loop reads CASVARDHTPYEQYF. The DNA of the CDR3 is TGTGCCAGCGTAGCCAGGGACCACACACCCTACGAGCAGTACTTC.

The table lists this clonotype with many counts. This chain uses TRBV7-9 with TRBJ2-5; no reliable D call. From germline, CDR1 is SEHNR and CDR2 FQNEAQ (reference sequence). This CDR3 region has 13 residues. V shed 1 base and J shed 3 bases, with 6 bases lying between them. CDR3 sequence reads: CASSLGSEETQYF. The DNA for the CDR3 is TGTGCCAGCAGCTTAGGGTCTGAAGAGACCCAGTACTTC.

This clonotype was seen more than once but under ten times. J is TRBJ1-2 and V is TRBV10-3; a weak D match, TRBD1 (6 bases). Trimming removed 11 bases from V and 3 bases from J, with 19 bases in between. The CDR3 consists of 14 residues. Germline CDR1 is ENHRY and CDR2 is SYGVKD. The CDR3 loop reads CAAGWAEGDYGYTF. The CDR3 DNA is TGTGCCGCGGGGTGGGCAGAGGGGGACTATGGCTACACCTTC.

This clonotype was detected only a few times. CDR3 protein: CASSYGLAGTYEQYF. In DNA form, the CDR3 reads TGTGCCAGCAGCTATGGACTAGCGGGAACCTACGAGCAGTACTTC. The chain joins TRBV6-5 to TRBJ2-7, with 12 bases aligning to TRBD2. Trimming cost V 6 bases and J 2 bases; bases outside gene matches: 5. Germline loops: CDR1 MNHEY, CDR2 SVGAGI. The CDR3 runs to 15 residues.

The CDR3 DNA reads as TGCGCCAGCAGCCAAGGGGGGGTTTGGGGCACTGAAGCTTTCTTT. It yields the protein CASSQGGVWGTEAFF. The chain carries TRBV4-1 and TRBJ1-1; D is perhaps TRBD1 (5 bases). The CDR3 sequence is 15 residues long. Germline V gene sequence: CDR1 MGHRA, CDR2 YSYEKL. The V and J ends lost 1 base and 4 bases respectively, with 13 bases between them.

This sequence joins TRBV20-1 and TRBJ1-2; D unclear. Germline CDR1 reads DFQATT; CDR2 reads SNEGSKA (reference sequence). The CDR3 runs to 13 residues. V was pared by 2 bases and J by 3 bases, with 10 bases between. The CDR3, as DNA: TGCAGTGCTAGACGTTCTGACCACTATGGCTACACCTTC. Protein sequence: CSARRSDHYGYTF.

The J gene is TRBJ2-7, the V gene TRBV7-9; 9 nucleotides align to TRBD1. J lost 0 bases, V lost 3 bases, and 6 bases had no gene match. Per germline, CDR1 SEHNR and CDR2 FQNEAQ (reference sequence). The CDR3 spans 16 residues. This chain's CDR3 is CASSLNRGRLSYEQYF. In DNA form, the CDR3 reads TGTGCCAGCAGCTTGAACAGGGGGCGTCTCTCCTACGAGCAGTACTTC.

This clonotype was observed a handful of times. The genes are TRBV18 and TRBJ2-5; 13 bases agree with TRBD2. This CDR3 contains 16 residues. Trimming removed 2 bases from V and 5 bases from J; junction bases left unmatched: 5. CDR1 is KGHSH, CDR2 LQKENI, per germline. The CDR3 nucleotides read TGTGCCAGCTCACCATGGACTAGCGGGAGTTACGAGACCCAGTACTTC. Protein: CASSPWTSGSYETQYF.

This clonotype has a handful of counts. In nucleotides, the CDR3 is TGTGCCAGCAGCTTGGAACGGGGGGGCCACAATGAGCAGTTCTTC. It yields the protein CASSLERGGHNEQFF. This rearrangement joins TRBV5-6 to TRBJ2-1; 8 bases line up with TRBD2. Germline CDR1 reads SGHDT; CDR2 reads YYEEEE. This CDR3 spans 15 amino acids. The V gene end was trimmed by 0 bases and the J gene end by 5 bases; junction bases not matched to a gene: 4.

The chain carries TRBV15 and TRBJ1-2; unclear D gene. Trimming left V 4 bases short and J 2 bases short, with 2 bases between. The germline V gene has CDR1 LNHNV and CDR2 YYDKDF (reference sequence). The CDR3 runs 11 residues. This chain's CDR3 is CATSNNYGYTF. In nucleotides, the CDR3 is TGTGCCACCAGCAACAACTATGGCTACACCTTC.

The table lists this clonotype with a few counts. The rearrangement uses TRBV7-2 and TRBJ2-1, with D possibly being TRBD1 (5 bases). The V gene lost 1 base and the J gene lost 6 bases, with 10 bases spanning the gap. There are 14 residues in the CDR3. CDR1 and CDR2 from the germline V gene are SGHTA and FQGNSA. The CDR3 here is CASSLVGLGNEQFF. DNA of the CDR3: TGTGCCAGCAGCTTAGTGGGGCTAGGCAATGAGCAGTTCTTC.

The chain carries TRBV3-1 and TRBJ2-4; a possible D gene is TRBD2 (6 bases). V dropped 4 bases and J dropped 3 bases, with 10 bases sitting between them. The CDR3 totals 14 residues. CDR1 is LGHDT, CDR2 YNNKEL, per germline (reference sequence). Here the CDR3 reads CASSPAGVKNIQYF. In nucleotides, the CDR3 is TGTGCCAGCAGCCCAGCGGGTGTCAAAAACATTCAGTACTTC.

The chain has TRBV18 and TRBJ2-6, with 9 bases matching TRBD1. The CDR3 contains 18 residues. Germline V gives CDR1 KGHSH, CDR2 LQKENI. Trimming removed 3 bases from V and 1 base from J; junction bases left unmatched: 7. CDR3 nucleotide sequence: TGTGCCAGCTCACCGTTGGACAGGGGTGGATCTGGGGCCAACGTCCTGACTTTC. This gives the protein CASSPLDRGGSGANVLTF.